This TCR beta chain was sequenced during a study of shared clonotypes between healthy human individuals. Assay used: immunoSEQ multiplex PCR; TCRdb lists only in-frame clones, some missing. This table has some 1,100,000 clones, 75% to 85% appearing once. V was trimmed by 5 bases and J by 7 bases, leaving 17 bases between them. The CDR3 consists of 15 residues. Germline values: CDR1 MDHEN, CDR2 SYDVKM. This receptor was obtained from a man aged 18 to 30 in good health. Some clones in this sample may be carry-over from other donors' samples. Sample: memory CD4+ T cells from PBMCs. Indicated subset: CD45RA-negative fraction. The J gene is TRBJ2-2, the V gene TRBV28; D may be TRBD2 (6 bases). The CDR3 DNA reads as TGTGCCAGCAGTCAGGGAGCCCGGAGGGGCGGGGAGCTGTTTTTT. This codes for CASSQGARRGGELFF.